The T cell receptor (beta chain) under discussion was sequenced for a study of type 1 regulatory T cells. Study-wide context: T-allo10 is a Tr1-enriched, alloantigen-specific CD4 T cell product made in vitro.

In the case of this clonotype: The antigen is not known.

Study conclusions and caveats: Compared with non-type 1 regulatory T cells, type 1 regulatory T cells showed a more restricted TCR repertoire.

TCRdb redid the calling of the reads with MiXCR, one entry per CDR3 protein. The sample contains more than 60,000 distinct CDR3 sequences, 62% of which appear only once. Germline values: CDR1 SGHRS, CDR2 YFSETQ. V was clipped by 5 bases and J by 5 bases, with 17 bases between them. The length of the CDR3 is 15 residues. The sequenced sample was cultured non-Tr1 T cells, either the whole culture or a sorted T cell fraction (not recorded which). The receptor was isolated from a human donor in good health. The chain joins TRBV5-1 to TRBJ2-1; D is unresolved. The CDR3 is CASRARVDADNEQFF. Written as DNA, the CDR3 is TGCGCCAGCAGGGCCCGGGTGGACGCCGACAATGAGCAGTTCTTC.